One sample yielded the 27 T cell receptor beta chains listed below, sequenced in a study of breast tumors, draining lymph nodes, adjacent tissues. Samples came from axillary lymph nodes draining the breast cancer. TCRdb itself ran the multiplex PCR reads through MiXCR, one entry per CDR3 protein. This sample has roughly 80,000 distinct CDR3 sequences, with 15% to 20% found just once. The sample was axillary lymph node tissue. Every receptor here comes from a female donor with breast cancer. Some clones in this sample may be carry-over from other donors' samples.

This clonotype was picked up many times. The genes are TRBV4-3 and TRBJ2-1; 8 bases fit TRBD2. Trimming removed 2 bases from V and 5 bases from J; junction bases left unmatched: 5. Germline CDR1 is LGHNA and CDR2 is YSLEER. The CDR3 has 15 residues. CDR3 sequence reads: CASSQLAGGDNEQFF. CDR3 coding DNA: TGCGCCAGCAGCCAACTGGCGGGGGGAGACAATGAGCAGTTCTTC.

This clonotype was seen only a few times. The rearrangement joins TRBV6-5 to TRBJ2-2, with D possibly being TRBD2 (6 bases). The CDR3 is 17 amino acids. Germline V gene sequence: CDR1 MNHEY, CDR2 SVGAGI. The ends were cut back, 4 bases at V and 6 bases at J, with 21 bases in the middle. CDR3 loop: CASSFRIVGGTPGELFF. CDR3 DNA sequence: TGTGCCAGCAGTTTTAGGATAGTCGGCGGGACCCCCGGGGAGCTGTTTTTT.

The CDR3 coding sequence is TGTGCCTGGAGTGTACCCCGAGCCAAAAACATTCAGTACTTC. It is translated as CAWSVPRAKNIQYF. V and J are TRBV30 and TRBJ2-4; D gene ambiguous. Germline CDR1 GTSNPN, CDR2 SVGIG (reference sequence). The ends were cut back, 0 bases at V and 0 bases at J, with 6 bases in the middle. This CDR3 spans 14 amino acids.

This clonotype was seen more than once but under ten times. With a much larger clone just one base away, this may be a read error. The rearrangement uses TRBV20-1 and TRBJ2-5, with 7 positions matching TRBD2. This CDR3 contains 12 residues. Germline values: CDR1 DFQATT, CDR2 SNEGSKA (reference sequence). Trimming took 3 bases from V and 4 from J; bases not matched to a gene: 2. The CDR3 is CSASQRGETQYF. The CDR3 nucleotides are TGCAGTGCTAGCCAGCGGGGAGAGACCCAGTACTTC.

In its sample, this clonotype was seen many times. The chain joins TRBV10-2 to TRBJ2-7; D remains ambiguous. Germline values: CDR1 WSHSY, CDR2 SAAADI. The CDR3 runs 11 residues. V lost 3 bases and J lost 4, with 4 bases in between. The CDR3 region has the DNA TGCGCCAGCAGTGAACGATACGAGCAGTACTTC. Translation: CASSERYEQYF.

About this clonotype itself: This could be a read error, since a much larger clone is one nucleotide away. This chain joins TRBV7-6 and TRBJ2-3; D could derive from TRBD1 or TRBD2 (5 bases each). The CDR3 totals 11 residues. CDR1 and CDR2 from the germline V gene are SGHVS and FNYEAQ. This chain's CDR3 is CASSRGDAQYF. The CDR3 nucleotides are TGTGCCAGCAGCAGGGGAGATGCGCAGTATTTT.

As regards this clonotype: A much larger clone lies a single base off, so this may be a read error. V is TRBV30 and J is TRBJ2-5, with D unresolved. This CDR3 comprises 10 residues. V was cut by 5 bases and J by 2 bases, with 3 bases left in between. Germline V gives CDR1 GTSNPN, CDR2 SVGIG (reference sequence). This chain's CDR3 is CAWGQETQYF. In nucleotides, the CDR3 is TGTGCCTGGGGTCAAGAGACCCAGTACTTC.

This clonotype was counted many times. The CDR3 does not close with the conserved phenylalanine or tryptophan, likely indicating a read error. No DNA is shown, since the ends of the CDR3 on it are uncertain; the CDR3 is the one TCRdb lists. V and J are TRBV11-3 and TRBJ2-5. Germline-derived CDR1 and CDR2 are SGHNT and YENEEA. From its first to its last residue, the CDR3 has 8 amino acids. This chain's CDR3 is CASSLVLP.

This clonotype was seen ten or more times. V and J are TRBV10-3 and TRBJ2-3; possibly TRBD2 for D (6 bases). Trimming pared 3 bases from V and 1 base from J, leaving 14 bases between. Germline assignment: CDR1 ENHRY and CDR2 SYGVKD. This CDR3 is built from 16 residues. In DNA form, the CDR3 reads TGTGCCATCAGTGAAGGAGGGAATAGCGGCACAGATACGCAGTATTTT. Its protein is CAISEGGNSGTDTQYF.

This clonotype was detected many times. The chain combines TRBV15 with TRBJ2-2, with a possible D match to TRBD2 (5 bases). Germline V gene data show CDR1 as LNHNV and CDR2 as YYDKDF (reference sequence). V was pared by 2 bases and J by 4 bases, with 14 bases between. This CDR3 has 16 residues. CDR3 nucleotides: TGTGCCACCAGCAGACTAAAGGGAGTTGGCACCGGGGAGCTGTTTTTT. This gives the protein CATSRLKGVGTGELFF.

Ten or more counts support this clonotype. V is TRBV20-1 and J is TRBJ2-1, with TRBD2 identical over 11 bases. This CDR3 has 18 residues. With 0 bases clipped from V and 5 bases from J, the junction kept 12 bases outside the gene matches. Germline CDR1 and CDR2: DFQATT and SNEGSKA (reference sequence). CDR3 region: CSARDRRRVTSGNNEQFF. The CDR3 DNA is TGCAGTGCTAGAGATCGGAGGAGGGTGACTAGCGGGAACAATGAGCAGTTCTTC.

At least ten counts were recorded for this clonotype. The rearrangement links TRBV7-6 to TRBJ2-5, with TRBD2 identical over 13 bases. The CDR3 sequence is 16 residues long. The trim removed 8 bases at V and 2 bases at J, leaving 8 bases unmatched. From germline, CDR1 is SGHVS and CDR2 FNYEAQ. CDR3 in DNA: TGTGCCAGCGAACGAGGACTAGCGGGGGAGCAAGAGACCCAGTACTTC. As protein: CASERGLAGEQETQYF.

This chain links TRBV28 with TRBJ2-1, with TRBD2 matching 10 bases. The CDR3 covers 13 residues. Germline V gene lookup returns CDR1 MDHEN and CDR2 SYDVKM. V dropped 7 bases and J dropped 5; count of bases not matched to a gene: 2. Here the CDR3 DNA reads TGTGCCAGCAAAGCGGGAGGGGACAATGAGCAGTTCTTC. Amino acids: CASKAGGDNEQFF.

This sequence joins TRBV9 and TRBJ2-4, with unresolved D. The CDR3 is made up of 15 amino acids. Germline loops: CDR1 SGDLS, CDR2 YYNGEE. The V and J ends lost 2 bases and 8 bases respectively, with 17 bases between them. In DNA, the CDR3 is TGTGCCAGCAGCGTCGCTCAAAGGAGCTATGACATTCAGTACTTC. It translates to CASSVAQRSYDIQYF.

This clonotype was recorded many times. The chain has TRBV5-5 and TRBJ2-3; D remains ambiguous. There are 13 residues in the CDR3. Trimming cost V 4 bases and J 6 bases, with 12 bases left between them. Germline values: CDR1 SGHKS, CDR2 YYEKEE (reference sequence). CDR3 DNA sequence: TGTGCCAGCAGCCCCGACCGAGTTGATACGCAGTATTTT. Its translation is CASSPDRVDTQYF.

This clonotype has a handful of counts. V is TRBV6-6 and J is TRBJ1-5; tentative D call: TRBD1 (5 bases). Germline V gives CDR1 MNHNY, CDR2 SVGAGI (reference sequence). With 7 bases removed from V and 1 base from J, the gap between germline ends came to 14 bases. CDR3 length equals 15 residues. The CDR3 bases are TGTGCCAGCATGAATTTGGGGGGGAGCAATCAGCCCCAGCATTTT. This gives the protein CASMNLGGSNQPQHF.

This clonotype came up many times. The V gene is TRBV20-1, the J gene TRBJ2-1; no clear D gene. This CDR3 has 11 residues. Per the germline V gene, CDR1 is DFQATT and CDR2 is SNEGSKA (reference sequence). V lost 2 bases, J lost 12 bases, and 11 bases lay in between. CDR3 sequence reads: CSARRLGGQFF. In DNA, the CDR3 is TGCAGTGCTAGACGCTTAGGCGGGCAGTTCTTC.

The J gene is TRBJ2-5, the V gene TRBV28; perhaps D is TRBD1 or TRBD2 (5 bases each). The germline V and J ends were trimmed by 6 bases and 8 bases, with 19 bases remaining between them. Germline V CDR1 and CDR2: MDHEN, SYDVKM. CDR3 size: 14 residues. The CDR3 protein is CASSDPGKGRTQYF. The CDR3 DNA is TGTGCCAGCAGCGATCCAGGGAAGGGACGCACCCAGTACTTC.

The table lists this clonotype with many counts. The rearrangement joins TRBV24-1 to TRBJ2-5; the D is unclear. The CDR3 length is 12 residues. V lost 3 bases and J 4 bases, leaving 5 bases between the germline ends. Per germline, CDR1 KGHDR and CDR2 SFDVKD. CDR3 sequence: CATSDVAETQYF. CDR3 coding DNA: TGTGCCACCAGTGATGTTGCAGAGACCCAGTACTTC.

This clonotype was seen a handful of times. The gene calls are TRBV20-1 and TRBJ1-1; D is unresolved. Germline CDR1 and CDR2: DFQATT and SNEGSKA (reference sequence). Trimming pared 2 bases from V and 1 base from J, leaving 8 bases between. This CDR3 is 13 amino acids long. This CDR3 reads CSARRRQNTEAFF. CDR3 DNA: TGCAGTGCTAGAAGACGGCAGAACACTGAAGCTTTCTTT.

This clonotype was recorded at least ten times. This chain uses TRBV5-4 with TRBJ2-7; 8 bases are a match to TRBD1. CDR1 is SGHNT and CDR2 is YYREEE in the germline V gene (reference sequence). The CDR3 covers 14 residues. V shed 3 bases, J shed 5 bases, and the junction held 7 bases outside the gene matches. CDR3 protein: CASSSRGRGDEQYF. Written as DNA, the CDR3 is TGTGCCAGCAGCTCCAGGGGGCGAGGGGACGAGCAGTACTTC.

This clonotype was detected many times. The V call is TRBV2, the J call TRBJ2-1, with 7 bases identical to TRBD2. The germline V gene encodes CDR1 SNHLY and CDR2 FYNNEI. The V and J ends lost 2 bases and 1 base, in that order; junction bases with no gene match: 2. The CDR3 runs 15 residues. The chain's CDR3 is CASSERSGSYNEQFF. For the CDR3, the DNA is TGTGCCAGCAGTGAACGTAGCGGGTCCTACAATGAGCAGTTCTTC. Variable domain in full (rest from reference TRBV2 and TRBJ2-1): EPEVTQTPSHQVTQMGQEVILRCVPISNHLYFYWYRQILGQKVEFLVSFYNNEISEKSEIFDDQFSVERPDGSNFTLKIRSTKLEDSAMYFCASSERSGSYNEQFFGPGTRLTVL.

This clonotype was recorded many times. The chain couples TRBV11-2 to TRBJ2-2, with D maybe TRBD1 (7 bases). The CDR3 totals 17 residues. The V gene's germline CDR1 is SGHAT and CDR2 FQNNGV. The V end was cut by 4 bases, the J end by 7 bases, with 22 bases between. CDR3 nucleotide sequence: TGTGCCAGCAGCTACTCATCCAGGGGGGCCGGGGACGGGGAGCTGTTTTTT. Protein product: CASSYSSRGAGDGELFF.

This clonotype was detected ten times or more. This CDR3 is CASSQPRLAGGGNEQFF. The CDR3 nucleotides are TGTGCCAGCAGCCAACCAAGGCTAGCGGGAGGGGGGAATGAGCAGTTCTTC. The genes are TRBV12-3 or TRBV12-4 and TRBJ2-1; the match to TRBD2 covers 12 bases. V shed 6 bases and J 7 bases; nucleotides not matched to a gene: 13. This CDR3 contains 17 residues.

This clonotype has more than one count but fewer than ten. The chain uses TRBV5-4 and TRBJ2-5; tentatively, D is TRBD2 (6 bases). Germline V CDR1 and CDR2: SGHNT, YYREEE (reference sequence). The CDR3 runs 15 residues. The V end was cut by 4 bases, the J end by 2 bases, with 15 bases between. The CDR3 is CASSTVAGIQETQYF. The CDR3 nucleotides are TGTGCCAGCAGCACGGTGGCGGGGATACAAGAGACCCAGTACTTC. Variable domain in full (rest from reference TRBV5-4 and TRBJ2-5): ETGVTQSPTHLIKTRGQQVTLRCSSQSGHNTVSWYQQALGQGPQFIFQYYREEENGRGNFPPRFSGLQFPNYSSELNVNALELDDSALYLCASSTVAGIQETQYFGPGTRLLVL.

This clonotype showed up just a few times. This chain uses TRBV28 with TRBJ2-7; no firm D call. The V end lost 5 bases, the J end lost 0 bases, and 17 bases lay between the germline ends. This CDR3 has 16 residues. Per germline, CDR1 MDHEN and CDR2 SYDVKM. CDR3: CASSPPRSTHSYEQYF. Written as DNA, the CDR3 is TGTGCCAGCAGTCCACCTAGGAGTACCCACTCCTACGAGCAGTACTTC.

Ten or more counts support this clonotype. This rearrangement joins TRBV5-1 to TRBJ2-7; 7 bases are a match to TRBD1. Unmatched junction bases numbered 7, after V lost 4 bases and J lost 0 bases. CDR1 is SGHRS, CDR2 YFSETQ, per germline. This CDR3 region has 15 residues. The CDR3 sequence: CASSLGGQSSYEQYF. The CDR3, as DNA: TGCGCCAGCAGCCTTGGGGGACAGAGCTCCTACGAGCAGTACTTC.